The source of this T cell receptor (beta chain) is a study of blood T cell repertoires in COVID-19. Study overall: The samples span acute and convalescent COVID-19 from the United States, Italy and Spain. T cells, B-cell-depleted T cells, or PBMCs provided the cDNA or gDNA that served as material.

This clone has only one observation. V lost 0 bases and J lost 4; bases outside the gene matches: 12. The CDR3 length is 17 residues. CDR1 SGHRS and CDR2 YFSETQ come from the germline V gene. Methods used by the authors: Estimation of nucleated cell counts relied on the amplification of reference gene primers. Data came from immunoSEQ multiplex PCR; TCRdb stores just in-frame clones and leaves some out. Clonal size and the V and J genes are those of that table, whereas D and trimming came from the DNA. This table has about 250,000 clones, roughly 83% appearing once. The chain combines TRBV5-1 with TRBJ2-7; 8 nucleotides agree with TRBD1. Material for sequencing was peripheral blood. The source of this sequence is a man aged 80 or over with acute or convalescent COVID-19. DNA for the CDR3: TGCGCCAGCAGCTTGGCCTTCCGGACAGGGTCCGAATACGAGCAGTACTTC. This sequence encodes CASSLAFRTGSEYEQYF. The full variable domain, with the rest looked up from reference TRBV5-1 and TRBJ2-7, is KAGVTQTPRYLIKTRGQQVTLSCSPISGHRSVSWYQQTPGQGLQFLFEYFSETQRNKGNFPGRFSGRQFSNSRSEMNVSTLELGDSALYLCASSLAFRTGSEYEQYFGPGTRLTVT.